Listed below are T cell receptor beta chains from one sample, sequenced in a study of blood T cells in healthy people across ages. MiXCR, run by TCRdb on the 5' RACE reads, gives a single entry per CDR3 protein. This sample has under 800,000 distinct CDR3 sequences, with 43% found just once. The sequencing input was blood. These receptors came from a woman between 55 and 75 years old in good health. The CDR3 runs from the conserved cysteine through the conserved F or W. Each record gives: clone size, D gene, J gene, V gene, CDR3 DNA, CDR3 protein. The D gene is left open where the match is weak. Clone sizes are given selectively: once, few, many, or a class where the clone is expanded.

-	-	TRBJ1-4	TRBV6-5	TGTGCCAGCAGACGCGACGGCGGGAATGAAAAACTGTTTTTT	CASRRDGGNEKLFF
-	TRBD2	TRBJ2-5	TRBV12-3/TRBV12-4	TGTGCCAGCACCCCCACACTAGCGACCCAAGAGACCCAGTACTTC	CASTPTLATQETQYF
-	TRBD2	TRBJ2-3	TRBV5-1	TGCGCCAGCAGCTTGGCCTCCTACCCGGGACTAGCGGGAGGGACGACAGATACGCAGTATTTT	CASSLASYPGLAGGTTDTQYF
few	-	TRBJ2-1	TRBV11-1	TGTGCCAGCAGCTTAGTCGGGGGAGATATGAATGAGCAGTTCTTC	CASSLVGGDMNEQFF
-	-	TRBJ2-5	TRBV12-3/TRBV12-4	TGTGCCAGCAGCCCGACCGGGACAGGACTAGTGACCCAGTACTTC	CASSPTGTGLVTQYF
-	-	TRBJ1-1	TRBV7-3	TGTGCCAGCAGCGGGGGGTCGGACCCCAATGAAGCTTTCTTT	CASSGGSDPNEAFF
-	TRBD1	TRBJ1-2	TRBV6-6	TGTGCCAGCAGTTACGGACAGGCTAACTATGGCTACACCTTC	CASSYGQANYGYTF
once	TRBD2	TRBJ2-7	TRBV4-3	TGCGCCAGCAGCCAAGAGGGGCTAGCGGGAAGGCACAATGAGCAGTACTTC	CASSQEGLAGRHNEQYF
-	TRBD1	TRBJ2-1	TRBV5-5	TGTGCCAGCAGCTCAACCGGGACAGGGATAAGTGAGCAGTTCTTC	CASSSTGTGISEQFF
-	TRBD1	TRBJ2-1	TRBV27	TGTGCCAGCAGTTTAGGCCCCTGGACAGGGGAGACTGAGCAGTTCTTC	CASSLGPWTGETEQFF
-	-	TRBJ2-7	TRBV4-2	TGTGCCAGCAGCCAAGATATCTCCCGTGGCGGAGGGGGTTTTGAGCAGTACTTC	CASSQDISRGGGGFEQYF
-	TRBD1	TRBJ1-3	TRBV29-1	TGCAGCCCGGCCGGCCACAGGGGTTCTGGAAACGCCATATATTTT	CSPAGHRGSGNAIYF
-	-	TRBJ2-7	TRBV20-1	TGCAGTGTACGGGGCAGGACAACCTACGAGCAGTACTTC	CSVRGRTTYEQYF